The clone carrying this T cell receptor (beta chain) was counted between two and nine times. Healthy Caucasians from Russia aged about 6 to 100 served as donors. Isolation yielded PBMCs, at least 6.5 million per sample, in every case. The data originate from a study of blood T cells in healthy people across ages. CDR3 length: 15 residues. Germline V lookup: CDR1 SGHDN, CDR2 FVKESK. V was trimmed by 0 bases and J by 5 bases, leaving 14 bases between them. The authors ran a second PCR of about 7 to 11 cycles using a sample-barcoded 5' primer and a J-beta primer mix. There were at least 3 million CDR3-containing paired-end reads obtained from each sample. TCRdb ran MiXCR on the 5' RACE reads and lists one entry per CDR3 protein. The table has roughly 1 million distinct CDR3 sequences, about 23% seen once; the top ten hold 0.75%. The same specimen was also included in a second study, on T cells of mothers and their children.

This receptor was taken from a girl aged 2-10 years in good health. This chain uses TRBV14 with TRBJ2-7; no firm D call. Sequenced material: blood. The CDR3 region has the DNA TGTGCCAGCAGCCAAGAATGGACGGTAGTCCACGAGCAGTACTTC. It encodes CASSQEWTVVHEQYF.